The 18 T cell receptor beta chains below were found in one sample sequenced in a study of cytomegalovirus exposure and HLA in healthy donors. PCR used 60 Vbeta primers and 13 Jbeta primers. The assay was immunoSEQ multiplex PCR, and TCRdb's table has in-frame clones only and misses some. Of fewer than 200,000 clones in the sample, approximately 82% were seen once. Sequenced: PBMCs. These receptor sequences come from a male donor in good health and CMV-seronegative.

The chain employs TRBV30 and TRBJ1-3; no firm D call. The length of the CDR3 is 14 residues. Per germline, CDR1 GTSNPN and CDR2 SVGIG (reference sequence). V lost 1 base and J lost 5, with 12 bases in between. CDR3 bases: TGTGCCTGGAGTGCTGGGAGCATGAGAAACACCATATATTTT. Amino acid sequence: CAWSAGSMRNTIYF.

The CDR3 loop reads CASTSTGDQPQHF. The CDR3 DNA reads TGTGCCAGCACCTCGACGGGGGATCAGCCCCAGCATTTT. This chain connects TRBV5-5 to TRBJ1-5; TRBD1 is a possible D gene (5 bases). This CDR3 is 13 amino acids long. Germline-derived CDR1 and CDR2 are SGHKS and YYEKEE (reference sequence). With 6 bases removed from V and 5 bases from J, the gap between germline ends came to 12 bases. The entire variable domain, with the rest obtained from reference TRBV5-5 and TRBJ1-5, is as follows: DAGVTQSPTHLIKTRGQQVTLRCSPISGHKSVSWYQQVLGQGPQFIFQYYEKEERGRGNFPDRFSARQFPNYSSELNVNALLLGDSALYLCASTSTGDQPQHFGDGTRLSIL.

The chain couples TRBV5-4 to TRBJ1-5; D remains unclear. Germline CDR1 reads SGHNT; CDR2 reads YYREEE (reference sequence). V was pared by 4 bases and J by 0 bases, with 11 bases between. The CDR3 loop spans 15 amino acids. The CDR3 DNA is TGTGCCAGCAGCCCAGGTATCTCTAGCAATCAGCCCCAGCATTTT. It is translated as CASSPGISSNQPQHF.

J is TRBJ1-1 and V is TRBV28; perhaps TRBD1 as D (5 bases). The CDR3 has 13 amino acids. Germline CDR1 is MDHEN and CDR2 is SYDVKM. Trimming shortened V by 8 bases and J by 4 bases, and 14 bases separated the two germline ends. The CDR3 DNA sequence: TGTGCCAGCCGTCAAAGCGGGGGCACTGAAGCTTTCTTT. It codes for CASRQSGGTEAFF.

The chain uses TRBV18 and TRBJ2-3, with no clear D. The CDR3 sequence is 14 residues long. Germline V lookup: CDR1 KGHSH, CDR2 LQKENI. Deletions cut 3 bases from V and 2 bases from J, with 9 bases between. CDR3 sequence: CASSPVADTDTQYF. The CDR3, as DNA: TGTGCCAGCTCACCGGTTGCAGACACAGATACGCAGTATTTT. The full variable domain, with the rest looked up from reference TRBV18 and TRBJ2-3, is NAGVMQNPRHLVRRRGQEARLRCSPMKGHSHVYWYRQLPEEGLKFMVYLQKENIIDESGMPKERFSAEFPKEGPSILRIQQVVRGDSAAYFCASSPVADTDTQYFGPGTRLTVL.

The rearrangement links TRBV27 to TRBJ1-2; possible D gene TRBD1, 5 bases. CDR1 is MNHEY, CDR2 SMNVEV, per germline (reference sequence). The V and J ends lost 8 bases and 7 bases respectively, with 14 bases between them. The CDR3 consists of 12 residues. CDR3 amino acids: CASGGGWSGYTF. The CDR3 DNA sequence: TGTGCCAGCGGGGGAGGGTGGAGTGGCTACACCTTC.

The chain is built from TRBV7-8 and TRBJ2-3; D not certain. Trimming pared 3 bases from V and 1 base from J, leaving 14 bases between. Germline CDR1 reads SGHVS; CDR2 reads FQNEAQ. This CDR3 is built from 16 residues. The CDR3 reads CASSLEYTKGTDTQYF. The CDR3 coding sequence is TGTGCCAGCAGCTTGGAATACACTAAAGGCACAGATACGCAGTATTTT.

This chain connects TRBV30 to TRBJ1-2; 11 nucleotides match TRBD1. The trim removed 2 bases at V and 4 bases at J, leaving 6 bases unmatched. The germline CDR1 and CDR2 sequences are GTSNPN and SVGIG (reference sequence). CDR3 length equals 15 residues. DNA for the CDR3: TGTGCCTGGAGTCGTTCCGGGACAGGGGGCTATGGCTACACCTTC. Amino acid sequence: CAWSRSGTGGYGYTF.

The chain recombines TRBV7-9 with TRBJ2-1; 9 nucleotides align to TRBD2. The length of the CDR3 is 14 residues. The junction had 13 bases not matched to a gene; V was cut back by 5 bases and J by 14 bases. Germline values: CDR1 SEHNR, CDR2 FQNEAQ (reference sequence). As DNA, the CDR3 is TGTGCCAGCAGCCCGGGGACTAGCCCGCCGGGCAAGTTCTTC. The encoded protein is CASSPGTSPPGKFF.

V usage is TRBV28 and J usage is TRBJ2-3; D is uncertain. The CDR3 covers 14 residues. The V gene's germline CDR1 is MDHEN and CDR2 SYDVKM. V lost 1 base to trimming and J lost 0 bases, with 5 bases between them. The CDR3 DNA sequence: TGTGCCAGCAGTTTATTTCCTAGCACAGATACGCAGTATTTT. This encodes CASSLFPSTDTQYF.

The CDR3 protein is CSASGTEKLFF. The CDR3 DNA reads TGCAGTGCATCCGGGACAGAAAAACTGTTTTTT. The V call is TRBV20-1, the J call TRBJ1-4, with D possibly being TRBD1 (6 bases). CDR3 length: 11 amino acids. Germline values: CDR1 DFQATT, CDR2 SNEGSKA (reference sequence). V was cut by 6 bases and J by 8 bases, with 10 bases left in between.

V usage is TRBV9 and J usage is TRBJ2-3; TRBD2 agrees at 8 bases. V was clipped by 0 bases and J by 0 bases; unmatched bases: 9. The CDR3 contains 18 residues. The germline V gene has CDR1 SGDLS and CDR2 YYNGEE. The CDR3 protein is CASSVEDGRGGSTDTQYF. DNA for the CDR3: TGTGCCAGCAGCGTAGAGGATGGTCGGGGGGGCAGCACAGATACGCAGTATTTT.

The chain links TRBV6-5 to TRBJ1-5; no definite D call. Germline V gene data show CDR1 as MNHEY and CDR2 as SVGAGI. V was shortened by 2 bases and J by 7 bases, with 9 bases between the two germline ends. This CDR3 contains 13 residues. The CDR3, as DNA: TGTGCCAGCAGTTACACGGGTCACCAGCCCCAGCATTTT. It yields the protein CASSYTGHQPQHF.

This clone has a handful of counts. V is TRBV25-1 and J is TRBJ1-1, with D possibly matching TRBD1 (5 bases). The CDR3 has 15 residues. Germline assignment: CDR1 MGHDK and CDR2 SYGVNS. V was clipped by 4 bases and J by 7 bases, with 19 bases between them. CDR3 in amino acids: CASSGPGHPGGEAFF. In DNA, the CDR3 is TGTGCCAGCAGTGGACCCGGACACCCGGGCGGTGAAGCTTTCTTT.

The rearrangement joins TRBV4-1 to TRBJ1-4, with 7 bases matching TRBD1. The J segment lost 8 bases and the V segment lost 2 bases, leaving 14 bases of the junction unmatched. Germline CDR1 reads MGHRA; CDR2 reads YSYEKL. This CDR3 has 17 amino acids. The CDR3 bases are TGCGCCAGCAGCCAAACTGAGGTGGCAGGGGGAAAGGAAAAACTGTTTTTT. It specifies CASSQTEVAGGKEKLFF.

The chain employs TRBV29-1 and TRBJ2-4; possibly TRBD2 for D (6 bases). The CDR3 sequence is 15 residues long. Germline V gives CDR1 SQVTM, CDR2 ANQGSEA. V was cut by 4 bases and J by 1 base, with 14 bases left in between. The DNA of the CDR3 is TGCAGCGTTGGGGTCCGGGCGGGGGCCAAAAACATTCAGTACTTC. Its protein is CSVGVRAGAKNIQYF. The full variable domain, rest sourced from reference TRBV29-1 and TRBJ2-4, is SAVISQKPSRDICQRGTSLTIQCQVDSQVTMMFWYRQQPGQSLTLIATANQGSEATYESGFVIDKFPISRPNLTFSTLTVSNMSPEDSSIYLCSVGVRAGAKNIQYFGAGTRLSVL.

This clone appeared a few times. This chain uses TRBV5-1 with TRBJ2-5; TRBD2 agrees at 9 bases. This CDR3 spans 15 amino acids. In germline, CDR1 is SGHRS, CDR2 YFSETQ. V dropped 0 bases and J dropped 5; count of bases not matched to a gene: 5. The CDR3 is CASSLGAGGSETQYF. As DNA, the CDR3 is TGCGCCAGCAGCTTGGGAGCGGGGGGTTCGGAGACCCAGTACTTC.

The rearrangement joins TRBV28 to TRBJ2-5, with D unclear. The CDR3 has 14 residues. Per the germline V gene, CDR1 is MDHEN and CDR2 is SYDVKM. Trimming took off 2 bases at V and 2 bases at J, with 9 bases between the two ends. The chain's CDR3 is CASSLSDGQETQYF. The DNA of the CDR3 is TGTGCCAGCAGTTTAAGCGACGGGCAAGAGACCCAGTACTTC. The full variable domain, its missing parts supplied by reference TRBV28 and TRBJ2-5, is DVKVTQSSRYLVKRTGEKVFLECVQDMDHENMFWYRQDPGLGLRLIYFSYDVKMKEKGDIPEGYSVSREKKERFSLILESASTNQTSMYLCASSLSDGQETQYFGPGTRLLVL.